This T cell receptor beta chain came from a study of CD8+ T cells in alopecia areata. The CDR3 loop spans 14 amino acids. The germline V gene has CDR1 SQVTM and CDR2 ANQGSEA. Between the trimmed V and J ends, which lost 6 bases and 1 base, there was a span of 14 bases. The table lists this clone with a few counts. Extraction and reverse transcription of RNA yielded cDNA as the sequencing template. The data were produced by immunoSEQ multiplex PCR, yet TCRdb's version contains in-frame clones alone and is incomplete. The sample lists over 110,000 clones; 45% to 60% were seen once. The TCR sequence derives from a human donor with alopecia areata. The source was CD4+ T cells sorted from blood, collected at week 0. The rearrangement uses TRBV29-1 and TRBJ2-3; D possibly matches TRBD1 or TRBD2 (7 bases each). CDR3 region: CSVETGRGTDTQYF. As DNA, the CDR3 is TGCAGCGTAGAGACAGGGAGGGGCACAGATACGCAGTATTTT.